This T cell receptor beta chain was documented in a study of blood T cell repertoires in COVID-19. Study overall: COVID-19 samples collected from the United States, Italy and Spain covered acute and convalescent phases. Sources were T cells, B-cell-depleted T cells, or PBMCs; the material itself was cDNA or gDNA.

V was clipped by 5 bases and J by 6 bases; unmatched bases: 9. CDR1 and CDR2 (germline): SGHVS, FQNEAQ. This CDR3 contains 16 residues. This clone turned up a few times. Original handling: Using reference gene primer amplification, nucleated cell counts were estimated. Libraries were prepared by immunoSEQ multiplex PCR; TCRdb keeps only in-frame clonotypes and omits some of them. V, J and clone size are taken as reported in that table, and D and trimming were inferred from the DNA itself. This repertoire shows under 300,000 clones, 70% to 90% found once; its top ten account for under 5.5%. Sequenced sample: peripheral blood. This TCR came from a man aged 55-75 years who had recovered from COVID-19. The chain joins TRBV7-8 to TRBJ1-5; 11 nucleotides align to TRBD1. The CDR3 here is CASSARGTGGVQPQHF. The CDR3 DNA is TGTGCCAGCAGCGCACGCGGGACAGGGGGGGTTCAGCCCCAGCATTTT.